This note documents a single T cell receptor (beta chain) sequence. The source of the sample is a study of shared clonotypes between healthy human individuals. Here immunoSEQ multiplex PCR was the method, and the copy in TCRdb shows in-frame clones only, minus some. The sample holds hundreds of thousands of clones; about 74% are singletons and the top ten take 1.7%. CDR3 length equals 17 residues. Per germline, CDR1 LGHNT and CDR2 FRNRAP. The V end lost 2 bases, the J end lost 0 bases, and 16 bases lay between the germline ends. The sequenced sample was memory CD4+ T cells sorted from blood. The subset here: CD45RA-negative fraction. This sequence joins TRBV12-5 and TRBJ1-1; unclear D gene. This clonotype originated in a woman between 25 and 40 years old in good health. The CDR3 is CASGLPTSAKLNTEAFF. The DNA of the CDR3 is TGTGCTAGTGGTTTGCCGACATCAGCTAAATTGAACACTGAAGCTTTCTTT.